These T cell receptor beta chains were read from a single sample in a study of T cell repertoires in cytomegalovirus infection. Their cognate antigens are unknown. TCRdb called the reads again in MiXCR, with one record for every CDR3 protein. Of some 800,000 distinct CDR3 sequences in the sample, approximately 32% are singletons; the top ten hold around 13%. This sample comprised cultured CD8+ T cells from PBMCs, obtained from culture after CMV antigen stimulation. Every receptor here comes from a human donor in good health (CMV status not recorded). Some clones in this sample may be carry-over from other donors' samples. Both conserved end residues are part of each CDR3. D genes are given only for firm matches. Clone size is given for some rows only: seen once, a few or many times, or a class if the clone is expanded.

J: TRBJ2-1; size: many; V: TRBV7-2; D: TRBD1; length: 18; CDR3: CASSLEAGQGGSYNEQFF; DNA: TGTGCCAGCAGCTTAGAGGCGGGACAGGGCGGGTCCTACAATGAGCAGTTCTTC
J: TRBJ1-1; size: few; V: TRBV6-2/TRBV6-3; D: TRBD1; length: 16; CDR3: CASSPGTGPPNTEAFF; DNA: TGTGCCAGCAGCCCGGGGACAGGCCCTCCGAACACTGAAGCTTTCTTT
J: TRBJ2-3; size: -; V: TRBV7-9; D: -; length: 17; CDR3: CASSLRVLQPYTDTQYF; DNA: TGTGCCAGCAGCTTAAGGGTTCTACAGCCCTACACAGATACGCAGTATTTT
J: TRBJ2-2; size: -; V: TRBV7-2; D: TRBD1; length: 15; CDR3: CASSLDRGRSGELFF; DNA: TGTGCCAGCAGCTTAGACAGGGGGCGATCCGGGGAGCTGTTTTTT
J: TRBJ1-2; size: -; V: TRBV6-1; D: TRBD1; length: 15; CDR3: CASSEVPDRASPHTF; DNA: TGTGCCAGCAGTGAAGTACCGGACAGGGCCTCCCCCCACACCTTC
J: TRBJ1-5; size: -; V: TRBV6-1; D: TRBD1; length: 15; CDR3: CASSEPGTGNQPQHF; DNA: TGTGCCAGCAGTGAACCCGGGACAGGGAATCAGCCCCAGCATTTT
J: TRBJ1-2; size: -; V: TRBV2; D: TRBD1; length: 18; CDR3: CASRGTGGTGSVNYGYTF; DNA: TGTGCCAGCAGGGGGACCGGTGGGACAGGGTCGGTTAACTATGGCTACACCTTC
J: TRBJ1-1; size: many; V: TRBV7-6; D: -; length: 14; CDR3: CASSLFSSDTEAFF; DNA: TGTGCCAGCAGCTTATTCAGTTCTGACACTGAAGCTTTCTTT
J: TRBJ1-5; size: few; V: TRBV7-9; D: -; length: 14; CDR3: CASSRDGSNQPQHF; DNA: TGTGCCAGCAGTCGTGACGGTAGCAATCAGCCCCAGCATTTT
J: TRBJ1-1; size: -; V: TRBV14; D: -; length: 16; CDR3: CASSLSWGGGNTEAFF; DNA: TGTGCCAGCAGCCTCTCGTGGGGGGGAGGGAACACTGAAGCTTTCTTT
J: TRBJ2-1; size: many; V: TRBV7-2; D: TRBD1; length: 14; CDR3: CASSLDRAYNEQFF; DNA: TGTGCCAGCAGCTTGGACAGGGCTTACAATGAGCAGTTCTTC
J: TRBJ2-2; size: many; V: TRBV7-8; D: -; length: 16; CDR3: CASSLIPGPNTGELFF; DNA: TGTGCCAGCAGCTTAATCCCGGGACCCAACACCGGGGAGCTGTTTTTT
J: TRBJ1-6; size: -; V: TRBV20-1; D: TRBD1; length: 16; CDR3: CSAIGPRQGRDSPLHF; DNA: TGCAGTGCTATAGGACCACGACAGGGCAGGGATTCACCCCTCCACTTT
J: TRBJ2-2; size: -; V: TRBV7-7; D: TRBD1; length: 19; CDR3: CASSSHPRGRDLNTGELFF; DNA: TGTGCTAGCAGCTCCCACCCCAGGGGGCGCGACCTGAACACCGGGGAGCTGTTTTTT
J: TRBJ2-4; size: few; V: TRBV27; D: -; length: 13; CDR3: CASSLGLYDGRYF; DNA: TGTGCCAGCAGTTTAGGCTTATATGATGGGCGCTACTTC
J: TRBJ1-2; size: -; V: TRBV14; D: -; length: 14; CDR3: CASSPTGSPYGYTF; DNA: TGTGCCAGCAGCCCAACAGGGTCCCCCTATGGCTACACCTTC
J: TRBJ1-1; size: -; V: TRBV19; D: TRBD1; length: 16; CDR3: CASSILLDRAVTEAFF; DNA: TGTGCCAGTAGTATTTTGTTGGACAGGGCGGTCACTGAAGCTTTCTTT
J: TRBJ1-5; size: few; V: TRBV6-2/TRBV6-3; D: -; length: 12; CDR3: CASKYGNQPQHF; DNA: TGTGCCAGCAAATACGGGAATCAGCCCCAGCATTTT
J: TRBJ2-7; size: -; V: TRBV6-5; D: TRBD2; length: 15; CDR3: CASSRGLADTYEQYF; DNA: TGTGCCAGCAGCCGTGGACTAGCGGATACCTACGAGCAGTACTTC
J: TRBJ2-5; size: -; V: TRBV19; D: -; length: 14; CDR3: CASSTGHYQETQYF; DNA: TGTGCCAGTAGCACCGGACATTACCAAGAGACCCAGTACTTC
J: TRBJ1-1; size: many; V: TRBV4-2; D: -; length: 16; CDR3: CASSQGDRARNTEAFF; DNA: TGTGCCAGCAGCCAGGGGGACCGGGCCAGAAACACTGAAGCTTTCTTT
J: TRBJ2-5; size: -; V: TRBV5-1; D: -; length: 14; CDR3: CASSGAGARETQYF; DNA: TGCGCCAGCAGCGGAGCTGGGGCCCGGGAGACCCAGTACTTC
J: TRBJ2-7; size: few; V: TRBV6-2/TRBV6-3; D: -; length: 11; CDR3: CASSRMYEQYF; DNA: TGTGCCAGCAGTCGGATGTACGAGCAGTACTTC
J: TRBJ2-3; size: many; V: TRBV7-2; D: -; length: 15; CDR3: CASSFRGRGTDTQYF; DNA: TGTGCCAGCAGCTTCAGGGGACGAGGCACAGATACGCAGTATTTT